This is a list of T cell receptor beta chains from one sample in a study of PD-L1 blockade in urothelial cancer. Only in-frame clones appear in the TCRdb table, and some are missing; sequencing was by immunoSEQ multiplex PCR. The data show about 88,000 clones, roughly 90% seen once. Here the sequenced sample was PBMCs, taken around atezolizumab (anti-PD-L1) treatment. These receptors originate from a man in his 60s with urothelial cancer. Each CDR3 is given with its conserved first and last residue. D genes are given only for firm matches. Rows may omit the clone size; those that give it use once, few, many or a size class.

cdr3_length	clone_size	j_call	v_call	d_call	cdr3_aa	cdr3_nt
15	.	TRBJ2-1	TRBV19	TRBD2	CASSMTSGQYNEQFF	TGTGCCAGTAGTATGACTAGCGGTCAATACAATGAGCAGTTCTTC
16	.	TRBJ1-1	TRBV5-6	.	CASSWGVSTVNTEAFF	TGTGCCAGCAGCTGGGGGGTCTCGACAGTGAACACTGAAGCTTTCTTT
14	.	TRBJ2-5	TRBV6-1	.	CASRKDSSKETQYF	TGTGCCAGCAGAAAGGACAGTTCAAAAGAGACCCAGTACTTC
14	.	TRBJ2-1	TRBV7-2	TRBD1	CASSWTTGANEQFF	TGTGCCAGCAGCTGGACGACAGGGGCTAATGAGCAGTTCTTC
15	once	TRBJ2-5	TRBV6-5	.	CASSLGQVVMGTQYF	TGTGCCAGCAGCCTGGGACAAGTTGTCATGGGGACCCAGTACTTC
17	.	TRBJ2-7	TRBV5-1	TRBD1	CASSLNTGTGESYEQYF	TGCGCCAGCAGCCTAAATACAGGGACAGGGGAGTCCTACGAGCAGTACTTC
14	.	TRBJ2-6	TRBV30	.	CAWRGDLSTNVLTF	TGTGCCTGGAGAGGGGATCTCTCCACCAACGTCCTGACTTTC
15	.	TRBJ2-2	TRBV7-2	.	CASSLITAGTGELFF	TGTGCCAGCAGCTTAATAACCGCGGGCACCGGGGAGCTGTTTTTT
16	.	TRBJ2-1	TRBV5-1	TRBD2	CASSLDGTSSYNEQFF	TGCGCCAGCAGCTTGGATGGGACTAGCTCCTACAATGAGCAGTTCTTC
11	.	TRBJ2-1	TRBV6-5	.	CASSYSSLQFF	TGTGCCAGCAGTTACTCTAGCCTGCAGTTCTTC
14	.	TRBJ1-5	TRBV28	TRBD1	CASSLDRPSQPQHF	TGTGCCAGCAGTTTGGACAGGCCAAGTCAGCCCCAGCATTTT
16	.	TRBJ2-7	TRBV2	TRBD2	CASSEAGREGQYEQYF	TGTGCCAGCAGTGAAGCAGGGCGGGAGGGCCAGTACGAGCAGTACTTC
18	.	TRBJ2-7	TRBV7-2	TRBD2	CASSLGYGLAGEFYEQYF	TGTGCCAGCAGCTTAGGGTATGGACTAGCGGGGGAGTTCTACGAGCAGTACTTC
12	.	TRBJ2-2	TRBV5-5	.	CASSPEGGVLFF	TGTGCCAGCAGCCCCGAGGGAGGTGTGCTGTTTTTT
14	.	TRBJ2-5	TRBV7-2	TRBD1	CASSVQGALETQYF	TGTGCCAGCAGCGTACAGGGGGCATTGGAGACCCAGTACTTC
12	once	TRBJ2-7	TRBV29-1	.	CSVERGGYEQYF	TGCAGCGTTGAGAGGGGAGGCTACGAGCAGTACTTC
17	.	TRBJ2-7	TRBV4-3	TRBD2	CASSQLGTSGGSYEQYF	TGCGCCAGCAGCCAACTCGGGACTAGCGGGGGGTCTTACGAGCAGTACTTC
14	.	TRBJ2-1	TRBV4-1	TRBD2	CASRKRGGLREQFF	TGCGCCAGCAGAAAGCGGGGGGGCCTTCGGGAGCAGTTCTTC
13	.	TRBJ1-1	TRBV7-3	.	CASSPSGPTEAFF	TGTGCCAGCAGCCCGTCAGGGCCCACTGAAGCTTTCTTT
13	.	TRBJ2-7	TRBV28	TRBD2	CASSQGLAYEQYF	TGTGCCAGCAGTCAGGGACTAGCCTACGAGCAGTACTTC
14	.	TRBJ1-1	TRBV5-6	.	CASSIQPWDTEAFF	TGTGCCAGCAGCATACAGCCGTGGGACACTGAAGCTTTCTTT
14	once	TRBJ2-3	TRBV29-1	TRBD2	CSVLTSGSTDTQYF	TGCAGCGTCCTCACTAGCGGGAGTACAGATACGCAGTATTTT
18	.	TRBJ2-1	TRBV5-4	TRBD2	CASSLADRLSGRFNEQFF	TGTGCCAGCAGCTTGGCCGATCGCCTTAGCGGGAGGTTCAATGAGCAGTTCTTC
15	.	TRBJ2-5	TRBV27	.	CASSFLTGKQETQYF	TGTGCCAGCAGTTTTCTAACAGGGAAACAAGAGACCCAGTACTTC
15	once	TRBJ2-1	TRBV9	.	CASSVGQSSYNEQFF	TGTGCCAGCAGCGTAGGACAGAGCTCCTACAATGAGCAGTTCTTC
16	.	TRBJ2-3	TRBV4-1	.	CASSQEGVSSTDTQYF	TGCGCCAGCAGCCAAGAAGGGGTGTCCAGCACAGATACGCAGTATTTT
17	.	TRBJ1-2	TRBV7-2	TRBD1	CASSPRTGLLISYGYTF	TGTGCCAGCAGCCCTCGGACAGGGCTCCTAATCTCCTATGGCTACACCTTC
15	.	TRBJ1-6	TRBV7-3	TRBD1	CASSTTGGDGSPLHF	TGTGCCAGCAGCACGACAGGGGGCGACGGATCACCCCTCCACTTT
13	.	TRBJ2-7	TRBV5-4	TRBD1	CASSLMTGDEQYF	TGTGCCAGCAGCTTGATGACAGGGGACGAGCAGTACTTC
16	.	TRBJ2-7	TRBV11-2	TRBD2	CASSLDKVGLAGEQYF	TGTGCCAGCAGCTTAGATAAGGTCGGACTAGCGGGGGAGCAGTACTTC
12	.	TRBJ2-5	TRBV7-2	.	CASSPPGETQYF	TGTGCCAGCAGCCCCCCGGGAGAGACCCAGTACTTC